The 7 T cell receptor beta chains below come from one sample, sequenced in a study of tumor-infiltrating lymphocytes in primary liver carcinoma. A primer matching the constant region was used to make TCR beta cDNA from about 500 ng of total RNA. Employing slightly modified ARM-PCR, three nested multiplex PCR rounds were run, and these gave rise to the TCR beta libraries. For approximately 11 cycles apiece, the opening two PCR rounds ran with TRBV1-TRBV30 forward primers and a C-beta reverse primer. TCRdb fed the multiplex PCR reads into MiXCR, producing one record per CDR3 protein. The table shows fewer than 400,000 distinct CDR3 sequences, with 50% to 70% occurring only once. Germline DNA was also extracted, while the blood RNA originated from unsorted whole blood. Sequenced material: peripheral blood. The source of these receptors is a man aged 40-49 years with primary liver carcinoma and hepatitis B virus infection.

The V call is TRBV7-9, the J call TRBJ2-3; D tentatively fits TRBD1 or TRBD2 (5 bases each). CDR1 SEHNR and CDR2 FQNEAQ come from the germline V gene (reference sequence). Trimming stripped 6 bases from V and 1 base from J, with 11 bases between. The CDR3 runs 14 residues. CDR3 nucleotide sequence: TGTGCCAGCAGTGAGAGGGGTGGCACAGATACGCAGTATTTT. It yields the protein CASSERGGTDTQYF.

This clonotype was found once. Germline is not matched at one junction end, which may reflect a read error. The J gene is TRBJ1-3, the V gene TRBV6-5; D is possibly TRBD1 (6 bases). CDR1 is MNHEY, CDR2 SVGAGI, per germline. The CDR3 has 15 amino acids. CDR3 DNA: TGTGCCAGCAGTTCGACAGGAGGGACTGGAGACACCATATATTTT. Amino acids: CASSSTGGTGDTIYF.

Comments on this clonotype: A read error may produce the germline difference seen at one junction end. The CDR3 loop is CVSSRTSKSDTQYF. CDR3 DNA: TGTGTCAGCAGCAGGACTAGCAAGTCAGATACGCAATATTTT. The chain recombines TRBV11-3 with TRBJ2-3; 8 nucleotides line up with TRBD2. The germline V gene has CDR1 SGHNT and CDR2 YENEEA. The CDR3 length is 14 residues.

This rearrangement joins TRBV30 to TRBJ2-3, with TRBD2 matching over 9 bases. The CDR3 has 18 residues. CDR1 and CDR2 (germline): GTSNPN, SVGIG (reference sequence). V shed 3 bases and J 8 bases; nucleotides not matched to a gene: 21. CDR3 coding DNA: TGTGCCTGGAGAGAGAGTTTTGGCGGGAGGGCTCCCCAAGTTACGCAGTATTTT. Translated: CAWRESFGGRAPQVTQYF.

Concerning this clonotype itself: The junction departs from the called germline gene at one end, perhaps through a read error. The V and J genes are TRBV6-1 and TRBJ1-5, with D unclear. This CDR3 region has 14 residues. CDR1 MNHNS and CDR2 SASEGT come from the germline V gene. CDR3 protein: CASSKGGWNQSQHF. In nucleotides, the CDR3 is TGTGCCAGCAGTAAAGGCGGGTGGAATCAGTCCCAGCATTTT.

This rearrangement joins TRBV7-9 to TRBJ1-1; D is undetermined. Germline V gene lookup returns CDR1 SEHNR and CDR2 FQNEAQ (reference sequence). CDR3 size: 14 residues. V was pared by 2 bases and J by 1 base, with 8 bases between. CDR3 in amino acids: CASSLSGPNTEAFF. CDR3 DNA sequence: TGTGCCAGCAGCTTATCCGGGCCGAACACTGAAGCTTTCTTT.

V usage is TRBV29-1 and J usage is TRBJ2-1, with D perhaps TRBD2 (5 bases). Germline V gene data show CDR1 as SQVTM and CDR2 as ANQGSEA. Trimming shortened V by 7 bases and J by 5 bases, and 21 bases separated the two germline ends. CDR3 size: 15 residues. The CDR3 is CSASSSGRANNEQFF. Written as DNA, the CDR3 is TGCAGCGCCTCCTCAAGCGGAAGGGCCAACAATGAGCAGTTCTTC.